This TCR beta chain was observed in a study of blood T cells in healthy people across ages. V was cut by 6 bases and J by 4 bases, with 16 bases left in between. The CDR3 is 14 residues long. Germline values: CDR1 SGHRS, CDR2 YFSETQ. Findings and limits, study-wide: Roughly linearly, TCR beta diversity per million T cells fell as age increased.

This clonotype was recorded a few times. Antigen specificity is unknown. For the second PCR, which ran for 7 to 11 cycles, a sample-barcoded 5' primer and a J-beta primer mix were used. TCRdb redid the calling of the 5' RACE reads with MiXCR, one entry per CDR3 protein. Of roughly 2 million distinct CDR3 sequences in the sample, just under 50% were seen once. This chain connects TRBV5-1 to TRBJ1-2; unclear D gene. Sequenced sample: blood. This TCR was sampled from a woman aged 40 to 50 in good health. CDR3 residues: CASKEGFSGYGYTF. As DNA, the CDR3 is TGCGCCAGCAAAGAGGGTTTCTCGGGCTATGGCTACACCTTC.